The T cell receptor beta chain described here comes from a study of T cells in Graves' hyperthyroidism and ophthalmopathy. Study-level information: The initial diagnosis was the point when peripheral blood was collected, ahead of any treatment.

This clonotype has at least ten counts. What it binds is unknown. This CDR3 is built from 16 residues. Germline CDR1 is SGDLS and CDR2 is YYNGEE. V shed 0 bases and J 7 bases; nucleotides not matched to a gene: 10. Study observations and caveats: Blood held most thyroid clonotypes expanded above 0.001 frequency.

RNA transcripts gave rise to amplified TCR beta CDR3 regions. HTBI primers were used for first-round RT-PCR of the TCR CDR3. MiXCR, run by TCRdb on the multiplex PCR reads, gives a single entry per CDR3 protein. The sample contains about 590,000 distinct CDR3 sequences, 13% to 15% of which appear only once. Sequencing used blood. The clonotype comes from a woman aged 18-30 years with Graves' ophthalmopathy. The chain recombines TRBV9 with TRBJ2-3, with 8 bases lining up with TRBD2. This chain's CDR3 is CASSVEPGGPMNTQYF. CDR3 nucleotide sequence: TGTGCCAGCAGCGTAGAACCGGGAGGGCCAATGAATACGCAGTATTTT.